This T cell receptor (beta chain) was identified in a study of T-cell memory formation after mild COVID-19. cDNA libraries for TCR alpha and TCR beta, carrying sample barcodes and UMIs, came from 5'RACE with constant-segment primers. TCRdb reprocessed the 5' RACE reads with MiXCR, giving one entry per CDR3 protein. Here the sample spans around 310,000 distinct CDR3 sequences, about 15% being singletons. This clonotype was counted a few times. This CDR3 has 16 residues. CDR1 is SGHRS, CDR2 YFSETQ, per germline. With 4 bases clipped from V and 6 bases from J, the junction kept 9 bases outside the gene matches.

This clonotype was sampled from a man between 18 and 35 years old who had mild COVID-19 (a few samples of this study predate the infection). Cell type and time point are not known. This rearrangement joins TRBV5-1 to TRBJ2-1, with 11 bases lining up with TRBD2. The sample taken for sequencing was PBMCs or a T cell subset sorted from them (not recorded which). Written as DNA, the CDR3 is TGCGCCAGCAGCGTACTTGGGACTAGCGGAGGCAATGAGCAGTTCTTC. Translated: CASSVLGTSGGNEQFF.